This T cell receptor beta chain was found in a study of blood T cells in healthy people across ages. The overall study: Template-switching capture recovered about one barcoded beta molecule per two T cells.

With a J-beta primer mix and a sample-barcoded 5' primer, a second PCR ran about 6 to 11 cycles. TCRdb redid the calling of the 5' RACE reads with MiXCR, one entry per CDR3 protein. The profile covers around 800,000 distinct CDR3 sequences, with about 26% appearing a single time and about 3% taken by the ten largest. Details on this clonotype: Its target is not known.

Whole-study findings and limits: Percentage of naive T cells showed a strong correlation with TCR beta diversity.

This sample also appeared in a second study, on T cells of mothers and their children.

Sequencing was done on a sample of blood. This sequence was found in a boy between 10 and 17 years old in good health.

CDR3 loop: CASSNRDGTPLHF. The CDR3 coding sequence is TGTGCCAGCAGCAACCGGGACGGCACACCCCTCCACTTT. The chain employs TRBV27 and TRBJ1-6; D is perhaps TRBD1 (5 bases). CDR1 is MNHEY and CDR2 is SMNVEV in the germline V gene (reference sequence). CDR3 length: 13 residues. Trimming removed 6 bases at V and 11 bases at J, with 14 bases between.